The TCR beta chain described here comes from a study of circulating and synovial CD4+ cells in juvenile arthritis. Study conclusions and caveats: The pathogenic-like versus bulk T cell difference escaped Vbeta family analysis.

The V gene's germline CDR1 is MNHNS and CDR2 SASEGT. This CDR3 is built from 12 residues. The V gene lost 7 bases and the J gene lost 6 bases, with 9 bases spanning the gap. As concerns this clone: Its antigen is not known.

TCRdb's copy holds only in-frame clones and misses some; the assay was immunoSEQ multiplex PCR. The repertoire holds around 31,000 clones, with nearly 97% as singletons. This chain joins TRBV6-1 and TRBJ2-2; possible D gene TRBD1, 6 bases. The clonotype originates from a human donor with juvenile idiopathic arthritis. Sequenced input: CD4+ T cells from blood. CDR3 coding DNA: TGTGCCAGCATACAGGGAGCCGGGGAGCTGTTTTTT. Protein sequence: CASIQGAGELFF.